Given below is one T cell receptor (beta chain) in context. Methods used by the authors: Reference gene primer amplification yielded estimated nucleated cell counts. Clones were sequenced by immunoSEQ multiplex PCR, and TCRdb holds only the in-frame ones, with some missing. V, J and clone size are those of that table, while D and trimming were read from the DNA. Counted here are 200,000 to 250,000 clones, around 84% occurring once; the ten biggest clones make up around 18%. The data belong to a study of blood T cell repertoires in COVID-19. At the level of the study: Samples of COVID-19 (acute and convalescent) were obtained from the United States, Italy and Spain.

CDR1 is SGHNT, CDR2 YYREEE, per germline (reference sequence). Trimming cost V 4 bases and J 0 bases; bases outside gene matches: 4. The CDR3 runs to 16 residues. Sequences were obtained from peripheral blood. This chain joins TRBV5-4 and TRBJ2-3; TRBD2 matches 11 bases. This TCR was recovered from a woman of 80 years or more with active or convalescent COVID-19. The CDR3 protein is CASSGRLAGSTDTQYF. Here the CDR3 DNA reads TGTGCCAGCAGCGGGAGACTAGCGGGGAGCACAGATACGCAGTATTTT.